This TCR beta chain was recovered during a study of chemoradiotherapy in HPV16-positive cancers. In regard to this clone: The antigen is unknown.

Trimming removed 1 base from V and 9 bases from J; junction bases left unmatched: 11. CDR3 length equals 17 residues. Germline CDR1 LNHDA, CDR2 SQIVND (reference sequence). Study conclusions and caveats: In HPV16-positive patients, HPV-responsive T-cell expansion tracked better recurrence-free survival.

Assay used: immunoSEQ multiplex PCR; TCRdb lists only in-frame clones, some missing. The sample holds fewer than 15,000 clones, roughly 91% seen once. Source: blood, taken from a patient who underwent chemoradiotherapy. The gene calls are TRBV19 and TRBJ2-1; 11 bases are shared with TRBD2. This TCR was sampled from a human donor with HPV-associated anogenital cancer. CDR3 sequence (DNA): TGTGCCAGTAGTATAGGGGCTAGCGGGGGGACAGCCCTTGAGCAGTTCTTC. The encoded protein is CASSIGASGGTALEQFF.